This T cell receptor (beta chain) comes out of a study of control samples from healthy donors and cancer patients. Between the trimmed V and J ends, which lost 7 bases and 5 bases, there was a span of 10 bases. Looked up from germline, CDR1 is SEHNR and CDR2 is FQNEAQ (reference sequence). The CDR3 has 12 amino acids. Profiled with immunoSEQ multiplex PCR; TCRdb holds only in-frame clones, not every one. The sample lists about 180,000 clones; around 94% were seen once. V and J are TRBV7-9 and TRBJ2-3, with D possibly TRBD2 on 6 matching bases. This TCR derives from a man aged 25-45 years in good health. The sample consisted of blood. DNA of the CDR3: TGTGCCAGCACCTACGGGGGAGATACGCAGTATTTT. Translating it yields CASTYGGDTQYF.